The 12 T cell receptor beta chains below were found in one sample sequenced in a study of blood T cell repertoires in COVID-19 (dated by TCRdb to the early 2020s). Library generation was performed with the immunoSEQ multiplex PCR assay. TCRdb obtained this table from immuneACCESS and retained in-frame rearrangements with V and J assigned. These tables miss some clones; where compared with another copy, unresolved V genes account for less than half of the shortfall, and the remainder is unexplained. This sample holds roughly 60,000 clones; roughly 77% were observed only once. Of the sample, about 15% is held by the ten largest clones. The sequenced sample consisted of peripheral blood. The receptors shown here come from a man aged 80 or over with acute or convalescent COVID-19.

The chain recombines TRBV10-2 with TRBJ1-1; D might be TRBD1 (5 bases). The germline V and J ends were trimmed by 4 bases and 5 bases, with 14 bases remaining between them. Germline CDR1 is WSHSY and CDR2 is SAAADI. The length of the CDR3 is 14 residues. The chain's CDR3 is CASSGRRGGTEAFF. The CDR3 DNA reads TGCGCCAGCAGTGGCCGGAGGGGAGGGACTGAAGCTTTCTTT.

The rearrangement uses TRBV30 and TRBJ1-2; possibly TRBD1 for D (5 bases). This CDR3 comprises 13 residues. CDR1 and CDR2 from the germline V gene are GTSNPN and SVGIG (reference sequence). The V end was cut by 3 bases, the J end by 4 bases, with 12 bases between. CDR3: CAWRTEAPYGYTF. Here the CDR3 DNA reads TGTGCCTGGAGGACAGAGGCACCCTATGGCTACACCTTC.

V is TRBV18 and J is TRBJ1-1; D not certain. This CDR3 is built from 15 residues. Trimming removed 3 bases at V and 1 base at J, with 12 bases between. Germline-derived CDR1 and CDR2 are KGHSH and LQKENI. In DNA, the CDR3 is TGTGCCAGCTCACCTAGTCGTGCGCCGAACACTGAAGCTTTCTTT. This gives the protein CASSPSRAPNTEAFF.

The chain is built from TRBV11-2 and TRBJ2-7, with unresolved D. The length of the CDR3 is 13 residues. Germline CDR1 reads SGHAT; CDR2 reads FQNNGV. V gave up 5 bases and J gave up 3 bases, with 11 bases separating them. The chain's CDR3 is CASSKTDSYEQYF. CDR3 coding DNA: TGTGCCAGCAGCAAAACTGATAGCTACGAGCAGTACTTC.

This clone was observed a few times. V is TRBV27 and J is TRBJ1-6; D perhaps matches TRBD1 (6 bases). Between the trimmed V and J ends, which lost 4 bases and 4 bases, there was a span of 17 bases. Germline loops: CDR1 MNHEY, CDR2 SMNVEV (reference sequence). The CDR3 extends over 17 amino acids. The CDR3 DNA reads TGTGCCAGCAGTTCGCCGACAGGAGAATTTTATAATTCACCCCTCCACTTT. Amino acid sequence: CASSSPTGEFYNSPLHF.

This chain links TRBV6-5 with TRBJ1-2, with 8 nucleotides matching TRBD1. CDR1 and CDR2 (germline): MNHEY, SVGAGI. J was trimmed by 4 bases and V by 9 bases; bases with no gene match: 4. This CDR3 contains 12 residues. The CDR3 sequence is CASRQGSYGYTF. As DNA, the CDR3 is TGTGCCAGTAGACAGGGGAGCTATGGCTACACCTTC.

The genes are TRBV30 and TRBJ2-3, with 10 bases identical to TRBD2. CDR1 is GTSNPN, CDR2 SVGIG, per germline (reference sequence). V gave up 0 bases and J gave up 5 bases; unmatched junction bases: 5. The CDR3 length is 15 residues. CDR3: CAWSVAGGFVDTQYF. CDR3 in DNA: TGTGCCTGGAGTGTAGCGGGGGGGTTTGTAGATACGCAGTATTTT.

DNA for the CDR3: TGCGCCAGCAGCTTGGTGCCACCGGGACAGGTTGACTATGGCTACACCTTC. Translated, it gives CASSLVPPGQVDYGYTF. The chain joins TRBV5-1 to TRBJ1-2; TRBD1 matches 8 bases. This CDR3 is 17 amino acids long. With 0 bases clipped from V and 3 bases from J, the junction kept 10 bases outside the gene matches. Germline CDR1 reads SGHRS; CDR2 reads YFSETQ.

The chain couples TRBV4-1 to TRBJ2-7; 11 positions agree with TRBD2. From germline, CDR1 is MGHRA and CDR2 YSYEKL. CDR3 length equals 18 residues. Losses at the gene ends were 1 base for V and 0 bases for J; bases not matched to a gene: 8. In DNA form, the CDR3 reads TGCGCCAGCAGCCAAGTCCCACCCGGGACTAGCGGCTCCTACGAGCAGTACTTC. Protein product: CASSQVPPGTSGSYEQYF.

The genes are TRBV19 and TRBJ2-2; D remains unclear. CDR1 LNHDA and CDR2 SQIVND come from the germline V gene (reference sequence). V was clipped by 8 bases and J by 1 base, with 11 bases between them. This CDR3 has 14 amino acids. CDR3 protein: CASRSEENTGELFF. In DNA, the CDR3 is TGTGCCAGTCGAAGTGAGGAGAACACCGGGGAGCTGTTTTTT.

The chain recombines TRBV9 with TRBJ1-3; D is uncertain. Germline V lookup: CDR1 SGDLS, CDR2 YYNGEE. This CDR3 comprises 14 residues. The V end lost 4 bases, the J end lost 1 base, and 9 bases lay between the germline ends. The CDR3 DNA reads as TGTGCCAGCAGCCCCCCAGTTTCTGGAAACACCATATATTTT. Translating it yields CASSPPVSGNTIYF.

The chain carries TRBV5-6 and TRBJ2-2; maybe TRBD2 (5 bases). Trimming took 3 bases from V and 9 from J, leaving 12 bases between them. CDR3 length: 13 amino acids. CDR1 is SGHDT and CDR2 is YYEEEE in the germline V gene. The CDR3 region has the DNA TGTGCCAGCAGCTACTACCCGGGGAGGGAGCTGTTTTTT. The encoded protein is CASSYYPGRELFF.